This passage covers 18 T cell receptor beta chains from one sample sequenced in a study of cytomegalovirus exposure and HLA in healthy donors. 60 Vbeta and 13 Jbeta primers were used in PCR. Sequenced by immunoSEQ multiplex PCR; TCRdb stores in-frame clones only, minus some. The table records about 160,000 clones, around three quarters of them present only once. The material sequenced was PBMCs. The receptors were gathered from a man over 45 in good health and CMV-seropositive.

This clone was detected only a few times. CDR3 protein: CASSYSSGSFSYEQYF. DNA for the CDR3: TGTGCCAGCAGTTACTCGAGCGGCAGCTTCTCCTACGAGCAGTACTTC. The chain is built from TRBV6-5 and TRBJ2-7, with D perhaps TRBD2 (5 bases). In germline, CDR1 is MNHEY, CDR2 SVGAGI. This CDR3 comprises 16 residues. V was cut by 0 bases and J by 0 bases, with 12 bases left in between.

The J gene is TRBJ1-2, the V gene TRBV11-3, with 8 bases lining up with TRBD1. Losses at the gene ends were 1 base for V and 4 bases for J; bases not matched to a gene: 8. The CDR3 has 16 residues. Germline V gene lookup returns CDR1 SGHNT and CDR2 YENEEA. The CDR3 protein is CASSLVPRGRIYGYTF. DNA of the CDR3: TGTGCCAGCAGCTTAGTACCCAGGGGGCGCATCTATGGCTACACCTTC.

The V and J genes are TRBV15 and TRBJ2-7, with 9 bases fitting TRBD1. Germline loops: CDR1 LNHNV, CDR2 YYDKDF (reference sequence). This CDR3 region has 16 residues. After removal of 0 bases from V and 1 base from J, the junction contained 4 bases not matched to a gene. CDR3 amino acids: CATSRDRDRVSYEQYF. CDR3 bases: TGTGCCACCAGCAGAGACCGGGACAGGGTATCCTACGAGCAGTACTTC.

The gene calls are TRBV5-1 and TRBJ2-5, with a weak D call TRBD1 (6 bases). Trimming cost V 0 bases and J 6 bases, with 12 bases left between them. Looked up from germline, CDR1 is SGHRS and CDR2 is YFSETQ. This CDR3 contains 14 residues. CDR3 nucleotides: TGCGCCAGCAGCTTGGAAGGGGGTCAACAGACCCAGTACTTC. It translates to CASSLEGGQQTQYF.

The genes are TRBV5-6 and TRBJ2-7; D uncertain. CDR3 length: 13 residues. Germline V gives CDR1 SGHDT, CDR2 YYEEEE. V lost 0 bases and J 5 bases, leaving 9 bases between the germline ends. Here the CDR3 DNA reads TGTGCCAGCAGCTTGGCAGGCTTGGACGAGCAGTACTTC. Its protein product is CASSLAGLDEQYF.

The chain couples TRBV5-1 to TRBJ2-7; 8 bases are a match to TRBD1. V was clipped by 0 bases and J by 4 bases; unmatched bases: 9. Germline V gives CDR1 SGHRS, CDR2 YFSETQ. The CDR3 spans 16 residues. CDR3 sequence reads: CASSLGVQGAEYEQYF. CDR3 nucleotides: TGCGCCAGCAGCTTGGGGGTCCAGGGGGCCGAATACGAGCAGTACTTC.

The genes are TRBV4-3 and TRBJ2-2; possibly TRBD2 for D (5 bases). The germline V gene encodes CDR1 LGHNA and CDR2 YSLEER. The V end lost 0 bases, the J end lost 9 bases, and 14 bases lay between the germline ends. The CDR3 totals 15 residues. CDR3 in amino acids: CASSQEPSSRRELFF. In DNA, the CDR3 is TGCGCCAGCAGCCAAGAACCTAGCAGCCGCCGGGAGCTGTTTTTT.

This chain links TRBV28 with TRBJ1-3; D unclear. V was pared by 4 bases and J by 4 bases, with 11 bases between. The germline V gene encodes CDR1 MDHEN and CDR2 SYDVKM. The CDR3 covers 14 residues. Here the CDR3 reads CASSSLRFGNTIYF. Written as DNA, the CDR3 is TGTGCCAGCAGTTCCCTGAGGTTCGGAAACACCATATATTTT.

The chain combines TRBV4-1 with TRBJ1-2; 7 bases match TRBD1. Germline V CDR1 and CDR2: MGHRA, YSYEKL. This CDR3 has 14 amino acids. Trimming removed 4 bases from V and 2 bases from J; junction bases left unmatched: 4. The CDR3 nucleotides are TGCGCCAGCAGCCTCGGGACAGCAAACTATGGCTACACCTTC. This translates into CASSLGTANYGYTF.

This chain joins TRBV11-2 and TRBJ2-7, with D maybe TRBD1 (5 bases). CDR3 size: 15 residues. Germline CDR1 and CDR2: SGHAT and FQNNGV. V lost 5 bases and J lost 0, with 14 bases in between. CDR3 in DNA: TGTGCCAGCAGCCCCCGACAGCATAGCTCCTACGAGCAGTACTTC. This gives the protein CASSPRQHSSYEQYF.

This chain uses TRBV19 with TRBJ1-2; no definite D call. This CDR3 is 16 amino acids long. V was trimmed by 5 bases and J by 6 bases, leaving 22 bases between them. CDR1 and CDR2 (germline): LNHDA, SQIVND (reference sequence). The CDR3 bases are TGTGCCAGTAGTCGAGTTCCCTCGCGCCCTGTGGATGGCTACACCTTC. Residues: CASSRVPSRPVDGYTF.

V and J are TRBV28 and TRBJ1-3; D uncertain. V lost 8 bases and J lost 0, with 14 bases in between. CDR1 MDHEN and CDR2 SYDVKM come from the germline V gene. The CDR3 extends over 15 amino acids. DNA for the CDR3: TGTGCCAGCGCGGAACGGCGACGCTCTGGAAACACCATATATTTT. This sequence encodes CASAERRRSGNTIYF.

The chain is built from TRBV19 and TRBJ2-1; D is possibly TRBD2 (6 bases). V lost 5 bases and J lost 3, with 11 bases in between. The CDR3 totals 14 residues. Germline CDR1 is LNHDA and CDR2 is SQIVND (reference sequence). CDR3 nucleotide sequence: TGTGCCAGTAGTGCTACTAGCTTCTACAATGAGCAGTTCTTC. Its translation: CASSATSFYNEQFF.

The V and J genes are TRBV7-6 and TRBJ1-3; D gene unclear. Germline CDR1 and CDR2: SGHVS and FNYEAQ. Trimming pared 5 bases from V and 0 bases from J, leaving 11 bases between. The CDR3 loop spans 15 amino acids. The CDR3 protein is CASSLATFSGNTIYF. The CDR3 nucleotides read TGTGCCAGCAGCCTGGCGACATTCTCTGGAAACACCATATATTTT.

The chain links TRBV30 to TRBJ1-1; a weak D match, TRBD1 (5 bases). The V gene lost 5 bases and the J gene lost 10 bases, with 17 bases spanning the gap. The CDR3 is 12 amino acids. In germline, CDR1 is GTSNPN, CDR2 SVGIG (reference sequence). CDR3 DNA sequence: TGTGCCTGGGACACCGGGGGATCACGAGCTTTCTTT. Translation: CAWDTGGSRAFF. The full variable domain, completed using reference TRBV30 and TRBJ1-1, is SQTIHQWPATLVQPVGSPLSLECTVEGTSNPNLYWYRQAAGRGLQLLFYSVGIGQISSEVPQNLSASRPQDRQFILSSKKLLLSDSGFYLCAWDTGGSRAFFGQGTRLTVV.

J is TRBJ1-5 and V is TRBV7-2; the match to TRBD1 covers 8 bases. There are 17 residues in the CDR3. Germline loops: CDR1 SGHTA, CDR2 FQGNSA. The V gene end was trimmed by 5 bases and the J gene end by 0 bases; junction bases not matched to a gene: 9. CDR3: CASSRTGIGSSNQPQHF. The DNA for the CDR3 is TGTGCCAGCAGCCGGACAGGGATAGGAAGTAGCAATCAGCCCCAGCATTTT.

The chain uses TRBV10-3 and TRBJ1-1; D is uncertain. From germline, CDR1 is ENHRY and CDR2 SYGVKD. The CDR3 consists of 12 residues. V shed 10 bases and J shed 5 bases, with 14 bases lying between them. CDR3 coding DNA: TGTGCCACCAAAGAGAGGGTTACTGAAGCTTTCTTT. It encodes CATKERVTEAFF.

The rearrangement joins TRBV5-1 to TRBJ2-2; 9 bases line up with TRBD1. The J segment lost 7 bases and the V segment lost 4 bases, leaving 5 bases of the junction unmatched. Per the germline V gene, CDR1 is SGHRS and CDR2 is YFSETQ. The CDR3 spans 14 residues. The CDR3 spells CASSAGQGDGELFF. The CDR3 coding sequence is TGCGCCAGCAGCGCGGGACAGGGCGACGGGGAGCTGTTTTTT.